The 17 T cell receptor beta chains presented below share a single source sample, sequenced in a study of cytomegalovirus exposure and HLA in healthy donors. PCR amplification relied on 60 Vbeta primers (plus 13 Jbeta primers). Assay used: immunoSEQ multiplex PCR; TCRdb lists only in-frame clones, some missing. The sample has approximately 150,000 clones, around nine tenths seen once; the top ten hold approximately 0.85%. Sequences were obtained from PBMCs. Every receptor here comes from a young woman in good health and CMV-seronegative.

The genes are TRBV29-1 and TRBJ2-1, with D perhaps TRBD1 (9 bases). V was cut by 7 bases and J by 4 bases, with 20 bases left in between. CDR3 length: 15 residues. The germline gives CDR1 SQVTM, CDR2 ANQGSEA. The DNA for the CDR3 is TGCAGCGGGACAGGGGCGGCGGGAGGATACAATGAGCAGTTCTTC. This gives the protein CSGTGAAGGYNEQFF.

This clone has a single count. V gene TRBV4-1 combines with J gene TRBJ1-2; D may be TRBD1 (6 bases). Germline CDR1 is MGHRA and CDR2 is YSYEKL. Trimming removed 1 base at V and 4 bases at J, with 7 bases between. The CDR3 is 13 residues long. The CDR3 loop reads CASSQGGPYGYTF. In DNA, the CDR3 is TGCGCCAGCAGCCAAGGGGGGCCCTATGGCTACACCTTC.

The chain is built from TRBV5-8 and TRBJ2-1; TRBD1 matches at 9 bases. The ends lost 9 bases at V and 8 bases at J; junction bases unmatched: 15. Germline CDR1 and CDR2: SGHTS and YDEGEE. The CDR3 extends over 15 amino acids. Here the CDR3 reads CAKRATGTGLYEQFF. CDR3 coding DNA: TGTGCCAAGAGGGCCACCGGGACAGGGCTCTATGAGCAGTTCTTC. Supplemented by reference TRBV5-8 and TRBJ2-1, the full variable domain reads EAGVTQSPTHLIKTRGQQATLRCSPISGHTSVYWYQQALGLGLQFLLWYDEGEERNRGNFPPRFSGRQFPNYSSELNVNALELEDSALYLCAKRATGTGLYEQFFGPGTRLTVL.

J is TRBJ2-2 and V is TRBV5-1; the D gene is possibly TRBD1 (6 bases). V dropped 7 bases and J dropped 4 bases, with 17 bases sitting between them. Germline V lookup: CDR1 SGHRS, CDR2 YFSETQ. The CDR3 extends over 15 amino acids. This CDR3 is CASQEGGKGTGELFF. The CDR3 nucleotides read TGCGCCAGCCAAGAAGGGGGAAAGGGCACCGGGGAGCTGTTTTTT.

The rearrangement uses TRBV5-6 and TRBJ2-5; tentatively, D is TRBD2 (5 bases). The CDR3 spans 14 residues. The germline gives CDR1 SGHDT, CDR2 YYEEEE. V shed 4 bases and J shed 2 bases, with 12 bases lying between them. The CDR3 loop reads CASSPGFLQETQYF. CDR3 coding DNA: TGTGCCAGCAGCCCGGGATTCTTACAAGAGACCCAGTACTTC.

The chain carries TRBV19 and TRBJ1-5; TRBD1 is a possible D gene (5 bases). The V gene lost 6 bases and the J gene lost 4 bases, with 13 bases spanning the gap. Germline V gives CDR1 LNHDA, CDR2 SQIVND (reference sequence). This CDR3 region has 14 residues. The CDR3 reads CASSVGQGNQPQHF. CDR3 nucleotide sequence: TGTGCCAGTAGCGTCGGCCAGGGTAATCAGCCCCAGCATTTT.

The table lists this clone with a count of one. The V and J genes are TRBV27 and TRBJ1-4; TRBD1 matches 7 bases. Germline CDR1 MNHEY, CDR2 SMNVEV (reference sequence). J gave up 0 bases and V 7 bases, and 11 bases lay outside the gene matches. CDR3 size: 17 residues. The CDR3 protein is CASKRQGWFATNEKLFF. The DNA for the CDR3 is TGTGCCAGCAAACGACAGGGTTGGTTTGCAACTAATGAAAAACTGTTTTTT.

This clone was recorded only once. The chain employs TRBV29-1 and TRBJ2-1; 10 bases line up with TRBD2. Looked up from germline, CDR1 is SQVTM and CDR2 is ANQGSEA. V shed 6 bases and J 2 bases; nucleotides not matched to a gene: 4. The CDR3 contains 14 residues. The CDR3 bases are TGCAGCGTAGCGGGAGGGGGGACCTACAATGAGCAGTTCTTC. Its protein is CSVAGGGTYNEQFF.

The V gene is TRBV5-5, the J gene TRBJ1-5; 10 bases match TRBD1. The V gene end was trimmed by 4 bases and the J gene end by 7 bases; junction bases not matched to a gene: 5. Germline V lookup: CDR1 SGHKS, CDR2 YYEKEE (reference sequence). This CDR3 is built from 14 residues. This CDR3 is CASSPGTGVQPQHF. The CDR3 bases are TGTGCCAGCAGCCCCGGGACAGGGGTGCAGCCCCAGCATTTT.

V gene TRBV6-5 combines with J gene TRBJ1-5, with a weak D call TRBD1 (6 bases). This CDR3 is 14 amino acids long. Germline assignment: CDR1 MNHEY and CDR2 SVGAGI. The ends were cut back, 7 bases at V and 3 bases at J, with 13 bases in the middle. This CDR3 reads CASKLDRFNQPQHF. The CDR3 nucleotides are TGTGCCAGCAAGCTGGACAGATTCAATCAGCCCCAGCATTTT.

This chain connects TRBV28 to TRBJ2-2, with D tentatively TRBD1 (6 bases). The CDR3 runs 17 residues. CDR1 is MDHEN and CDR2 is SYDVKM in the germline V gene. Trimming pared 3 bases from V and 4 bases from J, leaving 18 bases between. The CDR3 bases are TGTGCCAGCAGTTTGCGGCTTGGGGGCTACACCACCGGGGAGCTGTTTTTT. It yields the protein CASSLRLGGYTTGELFF.

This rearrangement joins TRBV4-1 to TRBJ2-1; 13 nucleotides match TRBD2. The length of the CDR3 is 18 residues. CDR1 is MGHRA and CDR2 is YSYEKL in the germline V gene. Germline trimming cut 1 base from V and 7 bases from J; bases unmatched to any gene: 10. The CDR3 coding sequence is TGCGCCAGCAGCCAAGCACTAGCGGGAGGGCCCGATTTGAATGAGCAGTTCTTC. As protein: CASSQALAGGPDLNEQFF.

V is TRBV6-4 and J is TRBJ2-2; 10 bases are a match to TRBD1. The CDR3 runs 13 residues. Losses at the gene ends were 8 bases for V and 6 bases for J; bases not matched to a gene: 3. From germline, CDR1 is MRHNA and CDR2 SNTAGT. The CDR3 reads CASGTGDPGELFF. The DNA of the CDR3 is TGTGCCAGCGGGACAGGGGATCCCGGGGAGCTGTTTTTT.

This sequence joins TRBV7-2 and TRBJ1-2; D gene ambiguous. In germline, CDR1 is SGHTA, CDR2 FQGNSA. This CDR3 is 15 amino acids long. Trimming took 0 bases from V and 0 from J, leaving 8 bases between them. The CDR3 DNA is TGTGCCAGCAGCTTAGCTGGCAGTTCTAACTATGGCTACACCTTC. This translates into CASSLAGSSNYGYTF. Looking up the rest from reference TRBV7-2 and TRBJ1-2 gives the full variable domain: GAGVSQSPSNKVTEKGKDVELRCDPISGHTALYWYRQSLGQGLEFLIYFQGNSAPDKSGLPSDRFSAERTGGSVSTLTIQRTQQEDSAVYLCASSLAGSSNYGYTFGSGTRLTVV.

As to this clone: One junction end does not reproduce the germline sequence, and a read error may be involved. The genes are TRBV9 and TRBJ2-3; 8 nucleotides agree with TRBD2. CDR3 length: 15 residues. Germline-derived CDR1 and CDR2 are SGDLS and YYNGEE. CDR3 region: CASSVVSGSIDTQYF. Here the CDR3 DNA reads TGTGCCAGCAGCGTAGTGAGCGGGAGCATAGATACGCAGTATTTT.

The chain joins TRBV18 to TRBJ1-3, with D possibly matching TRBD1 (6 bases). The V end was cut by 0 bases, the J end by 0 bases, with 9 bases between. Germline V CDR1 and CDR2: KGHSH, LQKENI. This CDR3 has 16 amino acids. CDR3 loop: CASSPPDRLSGNTIYF. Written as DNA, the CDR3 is TGTGCCAGCTCACCACCGGACAGACTCTCTGGAAACACCATATATTTT. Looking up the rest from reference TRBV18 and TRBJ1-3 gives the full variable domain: NAGVMQNPRHLVRRRGQEARLRCSPMKGHSHVYWYRQLPEEGLKFMVYLQKENIIDESGMPKERFSAEFPKEGPSILRIQQVVRGDSAAYFCASSPPDRLSGNTIYFGEGSWLTVV.

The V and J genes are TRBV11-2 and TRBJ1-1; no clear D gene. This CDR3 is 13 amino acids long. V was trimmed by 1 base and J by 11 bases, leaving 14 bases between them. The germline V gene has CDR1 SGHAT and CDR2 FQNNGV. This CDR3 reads CASSLGFRPGAFF. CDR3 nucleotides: TGTGCCAGCAGCTTAGGGTTCCGCCCCGGGGCTTTCTTT.